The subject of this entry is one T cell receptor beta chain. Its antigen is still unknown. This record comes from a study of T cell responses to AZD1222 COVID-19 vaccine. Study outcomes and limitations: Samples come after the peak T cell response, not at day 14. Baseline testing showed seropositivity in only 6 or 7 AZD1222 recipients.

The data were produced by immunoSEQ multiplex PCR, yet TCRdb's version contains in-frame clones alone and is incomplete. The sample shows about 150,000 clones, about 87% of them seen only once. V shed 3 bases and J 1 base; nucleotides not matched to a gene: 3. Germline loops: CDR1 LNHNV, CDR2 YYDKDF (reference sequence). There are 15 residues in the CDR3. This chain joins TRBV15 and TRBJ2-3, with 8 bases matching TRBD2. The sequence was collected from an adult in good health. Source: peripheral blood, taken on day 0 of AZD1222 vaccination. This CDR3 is CATSRPGLGTDTQYF. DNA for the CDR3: TGTGCCACCAGCAGGCCGGGACTAGGCACAGATACGCAGTATTTT.